This T cell receptor beta chain was recorded in a study of T cell responses to AZD1222 COVID-19 vaccine. Study-wide points: After the peak T cell response, and only then, were repertoires sampled. The study found vaccine-associated CD4 TCRs spanning spike, dominant at 160-218 and 743-854. With two AZD1222 doses given, Spike-specific TCR breadth and depth both rose.

About this clone: What it binds is not known.

Between the trimmed V and J ends, which lost 4 bases and 7 bases, there was a span of 19 bases. The CDR3 contains 15 residues. CDR1 SEHNR and CDR2 FQNEAQ come from the germline V gene (reference sequence). Here immunoSEQ multiplex PCR was the method, and the copy in TCRdb shows in-frame clones only, minus some. Of nearly 100,000 clones listed, roughly 88% are singletons. This receptor was obtained from an adult in good health. This sample comprised peripheral blood, obtained on day 0 of AZD1222 vaccination. The chain couples TRBV7-9 to TRBJ1-2, with a weak D call TRBD1 (5 bases). Here the CDR3 DNA reads TGTGCCAGCAGCTCCGGCCCCCCGGGGAGGGGTGGCTACACCTTC. Amino acids: CASSSGPPGRGGYTF.